These T cell receptor beta chains were read from a single sample in a study of cytomegalovirus exposure and HLA in healthy donors. This table comes from immunoSEQ multiplex PCR, and its TCRdb copy is limited to in-frame clones, with some not included. The top ten hold 0.37% of the sample, which has a few hundred thousand clones, roughly 90% seen once. The material sequenced was PBMCs. Source of these receptors: a woman aged 18-29 years in good health and CMV-seronegative. The CDR3 runs from the conserved cysteine through the conserved F or W. The D gene is left open where the match is weak. Rows may omit the clone size; those that give it use once, few, many or a size class.

clone_size: NA; j_call: TRBJ2-7; d_call: TRBD2; v_call: TRBV5-1; cdr3_aa: CASSLNAGGPGEQYF; cdr3_nt: TGCGCCAGCAGCTTGAATGCGGGGGGGCCCGGGGAGCAGTACTTC
clone_size: NA; j_call: TRBJ1-1; d_call: NA; v_call: TRBV6-1; cdr3_aa: CASSRVMNTEAFF; cdr3_nt: TGTGCCAGCAGTAGAGTCATGAACACTGAAGCTTTCTTT
clone_size: NA; j_call: TRBJ1-2; d_call: TRBD1; v_call: TRBV10-2; cdr3_aa: CASRGREGQPNNYGYTF; cdr3_nt: TGCGCCAGCAGGGGACGGGAGGGACAGCCGAATAACTATGGCTACACCTTC
clone_size: few; j_call: TRBJ2-7; d_call: TRBD1; v_call: TRBV30; cdr3_aa: CAWGTETGAYEQYF; cdr3_nt: TGTGCCTGGGGGACTGAGACAGGGGCCTACGAGCAGTACTTC
clone_size: NA; j_call: TRBJ1-1; d_call: TRBD1; v_call: TRBV5-1; cdr3_aa: CASNWRQGGREAFF; cdr3_nt: TGCGCCAGCAACTGGAGACAGGGGGGTAGGGAAGCTTTCTTT
clone_size: NA; j_call: TRBJ1-2; d_call: NA; v_call: TRBV5-6; cdr3_aa: CASSSSRELDGYTF; cdr3_nt: TGTGCCAGCAGCAGTTCCAGGGAACTCGATGGCTACACCTTC
clone_size: NA; j_call: TRBJ2-2; d_call: NA; v_call: TRBV28; cdr3_aa: CASTGQQNTGELFF; cdr3_nt: TGTGCCAGCACGGGACAACAGAACACCGGGGAGCTGTTTTTT
clone_size: NA; j_call: TRBJ2-3; d_call: NA; v_call: TRBV28; cdr3_aa: CASSKTGTASTDTQYF; cdr3_nt: TGTGCCAGCAGTAAAACCGGGACTGCTAGCACAGATACGCAGTATTTT
clone_size: few; j_call: TRBJ1-6; d_call: NA; v_call: TRBV9; cdr3_aa: CASSVGPPSWNSPLHF; cdr3_nt: TGTGCCAGCAGCGTAGGCCCGCCCAGTTGGAATTCACCCCTCCACTTT
clone_size: NA; j_call: TRBJ1-3; d_call: NA; v_call: TRBV7-9; cdr3_aa: CASSLNTGTGNTIYF; cdr3_nt: TGTGCCAGCAGCCTCAATACGGGGACTGGAAACACCATATATTTT
clone_size: NA; j_call: TRBJ1-5; d_call: NA; v_call: TRBV2; cdr3_aa: CASSEKGFLDQPQHF; cdr3_nt: TGTGCCAGCAGTGAAAAGGGGTTTTTGGATCAGCCCCAGCATTTT
clone_size: NA; j_call: TRBJ2-2; d_call: TRBD2; v_call: TRBV2; cdr3_aa: CASRGLASGELFF; cdr3_nt: TGTGCCAGCAGGGGACTAGCATCCGGGGAGCTGTTTTTT
clone_size: NA; j_call: TRBJ1-2; d_call: NA; v_call: TRBV13; cdr3_aa: CASSYRQPPTIYGYTF; cdr3_nt: TGTGCCAGCAGCTATCGACAGCCCCCTACGATCTATGGCTACACCTTC
clone_size: NA; j_call: TRBJ2-3; d_call: NA; v_call: TRBV7-9; cdr3_aa: CASSQMTSTDTQYF; cdr3_nt: TGTGCCAGCAGCCAAATGACAAGCACAGATACGCAGTATTTT
clone_size: NA; j_call: TRBJ1-2; d_call: NA; v_call: TRBV28; cdr3_aa: CAGSTGDVYGYTF; cdr3_nt: TGTGCCGGATCGACAGGAGATGTCTATGGCTACACCTTC
clone_size: NA; j_call: TRBJ1-1; d_call: NA; v_call: TRBV7-2; cdr3_aa: CATGGVITEAFF; cdr3_nt: TGTGCCACCGGAGGGGTTATCACTGAAGCTTTCTTT
clone_size: NA; j_call: TRBJ1-6; d_call: TRBD1; v_call: TRBV28; cdr3_aa: CASIGTGTSYNSPLHF; cdr3_nt: TGTGCCAGCATCGGGACAGGGACCTCCTATAATTCACCCCTCCACTTT
clone_size: NA; j_call: TRBJ2-4; d_call: NA; v_call: TRBV5-4; cdr3_aa: CASSLGGTGDIQYF; cdr3_nt: TGTGCCAGCAGCCTAGGCGGGACGGGTGACATTCAGTACTTC
clone_size: NA; j_call: TRBJ2-7; d_call: NA; v_call: TRBV2; cdr3_aa: CASSEGAVSYEQYF; cdr3_nt: TGTGCCAGCAGTGAAGGGGCAGTAAGCTACGAGCAGTACTTC
clone_size: NA; j_call: TRBJ2-5; d_call: NA; v_call: TRBV7-9; cdr3_aa: CASSIDSAGTQYF; cdr3_nt: TGTGCCAGCAGCATAGACAGTGCGGGGACCCAGTACTTC
clone_size: NA; j_call: TRBJ1-1; d_call: NA; v_call: TRBV7-6; cdr3_aa: CASSLFEGTEAFF; cdr3_nt: TGTGCCAGCAGCCTCTTTGAGGGTACTGAAGCTTTCTTT
clone_size: NA; j_call: TRBJ2-3; d_call: TRBD2; v_call: TRBV6-5; cdr3_aa: CASSYGLAGDTQYF; cdr3_nt: TGTGCCAGCAGTTATGGACTAGCGGGAGATACGCAGTATTTT
clone_size: NA; j_call: TRBJ1-6; d_call: NA; v_call: TRBV7-3; cdr3_aa: CASSSTGGGNSPLHF; cdr3_nt: TGTGCCAGCAGCTCGACAGGAGGTGGGAATTCACCCCTCCACTTT
clone_size: few; j_call: TRBJ1-2; d_call: NA; v_call: TRBV19; cdr3_aa: CASKKGDGYTF; cdr3_nt: TGTGCCAGTAAGAAGGGGGATGGCTACACCTTC
clone_size: NA; j_call: TRBJ2-1; d_call: NA; v_call: TRBV6-1; cdr3_aa: CASSVLRTITSSYNEQFF; cdr3_nt: TGTGCCAGCAGTGTCTTGCGGACTATCACAAGCTCCTACAATGAGCAGTTCTTC
clone_size: NA; j_call: TRBJ2-7; d_call: TRBD1; v_call: TRBV5-1; cdr3_aa: CASSIGTGSYEQYF; cdr3_nt: TGCGCCAGCAGTATCGGGACAGGATCCTACGAGCAGTACTTC
clone_size: NA; j_call: TRBJ1-2; d_call: NA; v_call: TRBV28; cdr3_aa: CASIEAGLSYGYTF; cdr3_nt: TGTGCCAGCATAGAGGCAGGGCTTTCCTATGGCTACACCTTC
clone_size: NA; j_call: TRBJ2-7; d_call: TRBD1; v_call: TRBV10-1; cdr3_aa: CASSEFGTGSSYEQYF; cdr3_nt: TGCGCCAGCAGTGAATTCGGGACAGGGAGCTCCTACGAGCAGTACTTC
clone_size: NA; j_call: TRBJ2-5; d_call: NA; v_call: TRBV10-3; cdr3_aa: CAIRRPETEAQYF; cdr3_nt: TGTGCCATCAGGCGACCGGAGACTGAGGCCCAGTACTTC
clone_size: few; j_call: TRBJ2-7; d_call: NA; v_call: TRBV9; cdr3_aa: CASSPGTPTVEQYF; cdr3_nt: TGTGCCAGCAGCCCGGGGACTCCTACGGTCGAGCAGTACTTC